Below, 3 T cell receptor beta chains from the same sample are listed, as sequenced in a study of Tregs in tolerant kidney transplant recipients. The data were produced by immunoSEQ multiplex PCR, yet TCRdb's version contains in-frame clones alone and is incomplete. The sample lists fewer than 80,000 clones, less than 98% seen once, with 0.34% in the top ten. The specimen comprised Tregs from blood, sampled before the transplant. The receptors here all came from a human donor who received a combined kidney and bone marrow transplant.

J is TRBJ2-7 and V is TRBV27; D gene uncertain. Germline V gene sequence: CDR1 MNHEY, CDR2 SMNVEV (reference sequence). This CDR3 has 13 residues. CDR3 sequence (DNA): TGTGCGAGTAGCAGATTAAGGAACTACGAGCAGTACTTC. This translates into CASSRLRNYEQYF.

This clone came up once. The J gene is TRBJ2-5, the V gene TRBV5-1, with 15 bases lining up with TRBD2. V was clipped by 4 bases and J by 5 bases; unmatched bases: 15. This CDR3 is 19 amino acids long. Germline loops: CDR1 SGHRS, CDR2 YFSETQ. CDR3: CASSHPGQGTSGGLETQYF. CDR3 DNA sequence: TGCGCCAGCAGCCATCCGGGACAGGGGACTAGCGGGGGGCTGGAGACCCAGTACTTC.

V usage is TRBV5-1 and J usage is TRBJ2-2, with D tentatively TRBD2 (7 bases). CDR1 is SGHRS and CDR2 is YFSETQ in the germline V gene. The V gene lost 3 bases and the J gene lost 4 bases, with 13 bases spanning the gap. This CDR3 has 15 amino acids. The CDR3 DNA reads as TGCGCCAGCAGCTCACAGGGAGGGAGCACCGGGGAGCTGTTTTTT. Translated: CASSSQGGSTGELFF.